Shown below are 8 T cell receptor beta chains from a single sample sequenced in a study of T-cell memory formation after mild COVID-19. Each CDR3 protein gets one entry after TCRdb re-called the 5' RACE reads with MiXCR. This sample carries a few hundred thousand distinct CDR3 sequences, roughly a tenth of them seen once, and the ten largest clones take approximately 3%. The sample taken for sequencing was PBMCs or a T cell subset sorted from them (not recorded which). The receptors derive from a man between 18 and 29 years old who had mild COVID-19 (a few samples of this study predate the infection). Cell type and time point are not known.

The table lists this clonotype with a few counts. This chain links TRBV7-2 with TRBJ2-5; TRBD1 matches at 7 bases. CDR3 size: 14 residues. Germline lookup yields CDR1 SGHTA and CDR2 FQGNSA. J gave up 5 bases and V 1 base, and 4 bases lay outside the gene matches. CDR3 bases: TGTGCCAGCAGCTTAGACAGGGGATGGGAGACCCAGTACTTC. This translates into CASSLDRGWETQYF. The whole variable domain, filled in from reference TRBV7-2 and TRBJ2-5, reads GAGVSQSPSNKVTEKGKDVELRCDPISGHTALYWYRQSLGQGLEFLIYFQGNSAPDKSGLPSDRFSAERTGGSVSTLTIQRTQQEDSAVYLCASSLDRGWETQYFGPGTRLLVL.

This clonotype has just a few counts. This chain joins TRBV10-1 and TRBJ2-2; unclear D gene. The CDR3 totals 14 residues. Germline lookup yields CDR1 WNHNN and CDR2 SYGVQD (reference sequence). Trimming left V 2 bases short and J 5 bases short, with 9 bases between. CDR3 sequence reads: CASSEGVWTGELFF. As DNA, the CDR3 is TGCGCCAGCAGTGAGGGGGTGTGGACCGGGGAGCTGTTTTTT.

V and J are TRBV28 and TRBJ1-1, with TRBD1 matching 8 bases. CDR1 MDHEN and CDR2 SYDVKM come from the germline V gene. With V trimmed by 1 base and J by 3 bases, 1 base remained unmatched. The CDR3 contains 14 residues. CDR3 nucleotides: TGTGCCAGCAGTTTATACAGGGGGGACACTGAAGCTTTCTTT. It encodes CASSLYRGDTEAFF.

The chain has TRBV6-2 or TRBV6-3 and TRBJ1-5; the match to TRBD1 covers 7 bases. Germline assignment: CDR1 MNHEY and CDR2 SVGEGT. V was clipped by 2 bases and J by 4 bases; unmatched bases: 5. The CDR3 runs 15 residues. The chain's CDR3 is CASSYRTGQNQPQHF. The DNA for the CDR3 is TGTGCCAGCAGTTACCGGACAGGTCAAAATCAGCCCCAGCATTTT.

The gene calls are TRBV24-1 and TRBJ1-5, with 7 bases aligning to TRBD1. Per germline, CDR1 KGHDR and CDR2 SFDVKD. This CDR3 comprises 17 residues. V was pared by 3 bases and J by 1 base, with 8 bases of the junction left unmatched. CDR3 nucleotide sequence: TGTGCCACCAGTGATGGGCGACAGGGACGGAGCAATCAGCCCCAGCATTTT. It codes for CATSDGRQGRSNQPQHF.

The chain links TRBV3-1 to TRBJ2-5, with D perhaps TRBD2 (5 bases). The CDR3 has 14 residues. V lost 3 bases to trimming and J lost 1 base, with 9 bases between them. Germline values: CDR1 LGHDT, CDR2 YNNKEL (reference sequence). The CDR3 sequence: CASSHRGTQETQYF. The CDR3 DNA follows: TGTGCCAGCAGCCATCGGGGTACCCAAGAGACCCAGTACTTC.

The sample holds a few counts of this clonotype. This chain links TRBV5-1 with TRBJ2-2, with 8 positions matching TRBD1. V lost 3 bases and J lost 1; bases outside the gene matches: 5. The CDR3 runs 16 residues. The germline gives CDR1 SGHRS, CDR2 YFSETQ. The CDR3 bases are TGCGCCAGCAGCTGGGCGGGGACAGGGAACACCGGGGAGCTGTTTTTT. Translation gives CASSWAGTGNTGELFF. The full variable domain, its missing parts supplied by reference TRBV5-1 and TRBJ2-2, is KAGVTQTPRYLIKTRGQQVTLSCSPISGHRSVSWYQQTPGQGLQFLFEYFSETQRNKGNFPGRFSGRQFSNSRSEMNVSTLELGDSALYLCASSWAGTGNTGELFFGEGSRLTVL.

V usage is TRBV19 and J usage is TRBJ2-7; TRBD1 or TRBD2 may be the D gene (6 bases each). Per germline, CDR1 LNHDA and CDR2 SQIVND (reference sequence). The CDR3 totals 14 residues. The V end was cut by 6 bases, the J end by 6 bases, with 18 bases between. CDR3 protein: CASRILPGAAEQYF. DNA of the CDR3: TGTGCCAGTAGAATACTTCCGGGGGCGGCCGAGCAGTACTTC.